This TCR beta chain was identified in a study of response to subunit inactivated influenza vaccine (dated by TCRdb to the late 2010s). In the study overall: To follow how T cells responded to a trivalent subunit inactivated influenza vaccine, the researchers relied on deep quantitative profiling of the T cell receptor repertoire.

Findings and caveats that apply to the study as a whole: According to the authors, only a limited number of new T cells may be recruited by each seasonal influenza vaccination.

Remarks on this clonotype: Its target antigen remains unknown. Base-call qualities are not available, and no considerably larger clone is one nucleotide away.

The library was made by RT-PCR. The data were produced on an Illumina HiSeq 2500. The public sequencing data were trimmed at Q25 with fastp and processed into clonotypes with MiXCR by TCRdb, which kept only in-frame beta chains. All rows with the same CDR3 protein become a single entry with the most common DNA and genes. Counted in this sample were 150,000 to 200,000 distinct CDR3 sequences; around 10% of them appeared once. The ten largest account for about a third of the sample. The source material was CD8+ T cells sorted from PBMCs, sampled roughly 24 months after vaccination. The clonotype comes from a man between 50 and 69 years old who received an inactivated influenza vaccine. Donor details come from another sample of the same person, matched by shared clones.

The CDR3 region has the sequence CASSFTRDGHEQYF. The DNA sequence is as follows: TGTGCCAGCAGTTTCACAAGAGACGGCCATGAGCAGTACTTC. The chain uses TRBV27 and TRBJ2-7, with the identity of the D gene unclear. The CDR3 runs 14 amino acids, cysteine and phenylalanine included. Left in the record is the CDR3 DNA by itself, 42 bases read in frame from the first base. Trimming takes 3 bases from V and 7 bases from J, and the germline ends sit 16 bases apart. CDR1 and CDR2, looked up from the germline V gene (reference sequence), are MNHEY and SMNVEV.